A single sample gave rise to the 10 T cell receptor beta chains below, sequenced in a study of low-dose radiotherapy and immunotherapy resistance in tumors. Gene-specific TRAV and TRBV primers were used for first-strand cDNA, covering alpha and beta chains. Over roughly 18 PCR cycles, TCRs were amplified from a constant-region primer and V-primer adapter. TCRdb ran MiXCR on the reads and lists one entry per CDR3 protein. The sample has more than 50,000 distinct CDR3 sequences; approximately 26% are singletons. Time point given: before trial treatment. The sequencing here drew on PBMCs, taken before treatment. These receptors were obtained from a male donor with rectosigmoid adenocarcinoma.

The CDR3 reads CASRLMETGDTEAFF. In DNA, the CDR3 is TGTGCCAGCAGATTAATGGAGACAGGGGACACTGAAGCTTTCTTT. V is TRBV9 and J is TRBJ1-1; 8 positions agree with TRBD1. V lost 5 bases, J lost 3 bases, and 9 bases stayed unmatched. The CDR3 is 15 amino acids. Germline assignment: CDR1 SGDLS and CDR2 YYNGEE.

The chain uses TRBV29-1 and TRBJ1-4; 7 bases are a match to TRBD1. The germline V gene encodes CDR1 SQVTM and CDR2 ANQGSEA. V was pared by 1 base and J by 8 bases, with 7 bases of the junction left unmatched. This CDR3 is built from 14 residues. For the CDR3, the DNA is TGCAGCGTTGAAGCCGGGACAGAGCCGGAAAAACTGTTTTTT. It translates to CSVEAGTEPEKLFF.

At least ten counts were recorded for this clonotype. The chain couples TRBV28 to TRBJ2-5; 9 nucleotides align to TRBD2. Germline assignment: CDR1 MDHEN and CDR2 SYDVKM. There are 15 residues in the CDR3. The V gene end was trimmed by 4 bases and the J gene end by 5 bases; junction bases not matched to a gene: 8. The CDR3 bases are TGTGCCAGCAGTTCGGGCGGGGGGGCCAGGGAGACCCAGTACTTC. Amino acids: CASSSGGGARETQYF.

The sample holds many counts of this clonotype. Because the CDR3's place on the DNA is in doubt, the DNA is left out and the CDR3 is given as listed by TCRdb. CDR3: CSAKFFGRAYEQYF. The rearrangement joins TRBV20-1 to TRBJ2-7; TRBD1, the table's D call, was not compared with the DNA. Counting both end residues, the CDR3 totals 14 amino acids. Germline V gives CDR1 DFQATT, CDR2 SNEGSKA (reference sequence).

This clonotype occurred many times. This chain links TRBV20-1 with TRBJ1-1; no clear D. Trimming removed 6 bases at V and 7 bases at J, with 15 bases between. The CDR3 spans 12 residues. From germline, CDR1 is DFQATT and CDR2 SNEGSKA (reference sequence). This chain's CDR3 is CSALVRVDEAFF. CDR3 bases: TGCAGTGCCCTCGTTAGGGTTGATGAAGCTTTCTTT.

This clonotype has a count of ten or more. The chain carries TRBV20-1 and TRBJ2-3; 7 bases map to TRBD2. The ends lost 3 bases at V and 4 bases at J; junction bases unmatched: 7. This CDR3 has 14 amino acids. CDR1 and CDR2 (germline): DFQATT, SNEGSKA (reference sequence). CDR3 in DNA: TGCAGTGCTAGTGGCGGGAGCAGTGCAGATACGCAGTATTTT. It specifies CSASGGSSADTQYF.

This clonotype was counted many times. The chain joins TRBV7-2 to TRBJ2-3; D possibly corresponds to TRBD1 (5 bases). This CDR3 spans 15 amino acids. From germline, CDR1 is SGHTA and CDR2 FQGNSA. V was cut by 0 bases and J by 1 base, with 8 bases left in between. CDR3 DNA: TGTGCCAGCAGCTTAGCAGCCAGGGGCACAGATACGCAGTATTTT. It yields the protein CASSLAARGTDTQYF. Together with reference TRBV7-2 and TRBJ2-3, the CDR3 gives the full variable domain: GAGVSQSPSNKVTEKGKDVELRCDPISGHTALYWYRQSLGQGLEFLIYFQGNSAPDKSGLPSDRFSAERTGGSVSTLTIQRTQQEDSAVYLCASSLAARGTDTQYFGPGTRLTVL.

Of note for this clonotype: Since a far larger clone is one base different, this is likely a read error. The genes are TRBV6-1 and TRBJ2-7, with TRBD1 matching over 9 bases. The CDR3 runs to 15 residues. The V gene's germline CDR1 is MNHNS and CDR2 SASEGT. The CDR3 region has the DNA TGTGCCATCAGTGCCCGACAGGGGGACTCCTACGAGCAGTACTTC. It translates to CAISARQGDSYEQYF.

This clonotype was detected many times. The gene calls are TRBV27 and TRBJ2-5; D may be TRBD2 (6 bases). The CDR3 sequence is 14 residues long. In germline, CDR1 is MNHEY, CDR2 SMNVEV (reference sequence). The V and J ends lost 6 bases and 1 base respectively, with 12 bases between them. As DNA, the CDR3 is TGTGCCAGCAGCGGGGGTTGGAGCCAAGAGACCCAGTACTTC. Translation: CASSGGWSQETQYF.

This clonotype occurred many times. The J gene is TRBJ2-2, the V gene TRBV6-5; a weak D match, TRBD1 (6 bases). Trimming shortened V by 7 bases and J by 6 bases, and 18 bases separated the two germline ends. This CDR3 is 15 amino acids long. Germline CDR1 MNHEY, CDR2 SVGAGI. CDR3 nucleotides: TGTGCCAGCACCCCCTTCAGGGGTGGGGCCGGGGAGCTGTTTTTT. Translated, it gives CASTPFRGGAGELFF.